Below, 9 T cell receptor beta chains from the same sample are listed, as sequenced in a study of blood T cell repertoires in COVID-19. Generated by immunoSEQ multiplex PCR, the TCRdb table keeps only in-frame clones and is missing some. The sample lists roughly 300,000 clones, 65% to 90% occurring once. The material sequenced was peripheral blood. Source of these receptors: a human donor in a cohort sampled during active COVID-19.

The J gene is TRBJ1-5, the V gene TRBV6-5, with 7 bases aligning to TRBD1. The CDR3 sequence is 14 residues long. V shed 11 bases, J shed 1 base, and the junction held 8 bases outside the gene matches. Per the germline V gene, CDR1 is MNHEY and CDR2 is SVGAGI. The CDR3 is CAAKQGLSNQPQHF. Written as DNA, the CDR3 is TGTGCCGCAAAACAGGGGTTAAGCAATCAGCCCCAGCATTTT.

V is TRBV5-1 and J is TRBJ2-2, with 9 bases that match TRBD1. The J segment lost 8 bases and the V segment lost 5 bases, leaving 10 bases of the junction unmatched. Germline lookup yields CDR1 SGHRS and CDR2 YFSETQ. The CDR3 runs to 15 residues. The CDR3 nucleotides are TGCGCCAGCAGGCAGGGACAGGGTTATTCGGGGGAGCTGTTTTTT. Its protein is CASRQGQGYSGELFF.

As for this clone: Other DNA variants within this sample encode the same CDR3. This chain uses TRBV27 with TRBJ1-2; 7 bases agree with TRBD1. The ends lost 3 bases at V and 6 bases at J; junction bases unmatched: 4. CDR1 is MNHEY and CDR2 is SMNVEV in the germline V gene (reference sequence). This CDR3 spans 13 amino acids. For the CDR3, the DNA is TGTGCCAGCAGTTTGTCAGGGGGAGATGGCTACACCTTC. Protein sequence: CASSLSGGDGYTF.

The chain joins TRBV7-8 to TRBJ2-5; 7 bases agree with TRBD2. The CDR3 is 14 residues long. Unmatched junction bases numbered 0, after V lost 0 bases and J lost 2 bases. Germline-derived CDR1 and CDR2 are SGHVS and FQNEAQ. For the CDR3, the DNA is TGTGCCAGCAGCTTAGCGGGGGGGCAAGAGACCCAGTACTTC. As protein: CASSLAGGQETQYF.

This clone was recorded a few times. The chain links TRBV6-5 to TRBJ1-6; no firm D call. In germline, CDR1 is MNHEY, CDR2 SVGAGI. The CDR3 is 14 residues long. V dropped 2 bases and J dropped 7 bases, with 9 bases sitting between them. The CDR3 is CASSYRGRNSPLHF. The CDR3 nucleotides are TGTGCCAGCAGTTACCGCGGCAGAAATTCACCCCTCCACTTT.

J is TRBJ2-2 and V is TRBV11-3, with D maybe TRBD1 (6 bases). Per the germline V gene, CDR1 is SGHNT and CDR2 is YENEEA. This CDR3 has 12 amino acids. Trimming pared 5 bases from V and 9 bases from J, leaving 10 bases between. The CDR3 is CASSRGDRELFF. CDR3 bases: TGTGCCAGCAGCCGAGGGGACAGGGAGCTGTTTTTT.

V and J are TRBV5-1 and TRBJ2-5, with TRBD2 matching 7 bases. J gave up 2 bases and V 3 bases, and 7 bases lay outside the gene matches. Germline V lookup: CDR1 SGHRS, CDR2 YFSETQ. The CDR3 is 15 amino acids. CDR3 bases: TGCGCCAGCAGCTCTCTTACGGGGGGACAAGAGACCCAGTACTTC. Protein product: CASSSLTGGQETQYF. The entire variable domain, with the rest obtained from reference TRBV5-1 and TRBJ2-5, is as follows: KAGVTQTPRYLIKTRGQQVTLSCSPISGHRSVSWYQQTPGQGLQFLFEYFSETQRNKGNFPGRFSGRQFSNSRSEMNVSTLELGDSALYLCASSSLTGGQETQYFGPGTRLLVL.

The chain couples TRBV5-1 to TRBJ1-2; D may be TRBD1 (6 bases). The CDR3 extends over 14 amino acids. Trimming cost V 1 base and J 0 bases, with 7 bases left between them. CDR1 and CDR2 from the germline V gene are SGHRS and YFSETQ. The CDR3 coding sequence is TGCGCCAGCAGCTTGCAGGGGTCTAACTATGGCTACACCTTC. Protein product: CASSLQGSNYGYTF.

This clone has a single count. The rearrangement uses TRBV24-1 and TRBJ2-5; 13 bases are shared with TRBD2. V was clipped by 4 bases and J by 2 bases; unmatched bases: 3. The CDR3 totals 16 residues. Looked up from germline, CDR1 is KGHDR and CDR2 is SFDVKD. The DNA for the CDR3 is TGTGCCACCAGTGAGGGACTAGCGGGGTCTCAAGAGACCCAGTACTTC. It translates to CATSEGLAGSQETQYF.